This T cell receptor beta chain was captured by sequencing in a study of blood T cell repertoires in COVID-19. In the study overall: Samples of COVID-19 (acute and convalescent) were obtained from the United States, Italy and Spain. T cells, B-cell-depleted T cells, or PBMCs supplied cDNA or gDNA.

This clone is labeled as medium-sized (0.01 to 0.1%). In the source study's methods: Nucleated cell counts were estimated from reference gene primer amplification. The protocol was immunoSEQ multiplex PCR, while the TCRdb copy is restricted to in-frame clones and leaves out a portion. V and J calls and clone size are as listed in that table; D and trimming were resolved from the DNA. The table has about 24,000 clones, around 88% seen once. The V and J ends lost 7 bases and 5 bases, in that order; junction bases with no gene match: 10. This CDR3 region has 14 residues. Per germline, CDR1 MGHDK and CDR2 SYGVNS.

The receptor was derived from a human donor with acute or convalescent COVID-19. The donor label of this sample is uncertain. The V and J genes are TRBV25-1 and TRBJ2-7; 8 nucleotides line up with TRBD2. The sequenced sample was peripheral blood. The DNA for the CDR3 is TGTGCCAGCAATGGAGCGGGAGACAACCACGAGCAGTACTTC. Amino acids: CASNGAGDNHEQYF.